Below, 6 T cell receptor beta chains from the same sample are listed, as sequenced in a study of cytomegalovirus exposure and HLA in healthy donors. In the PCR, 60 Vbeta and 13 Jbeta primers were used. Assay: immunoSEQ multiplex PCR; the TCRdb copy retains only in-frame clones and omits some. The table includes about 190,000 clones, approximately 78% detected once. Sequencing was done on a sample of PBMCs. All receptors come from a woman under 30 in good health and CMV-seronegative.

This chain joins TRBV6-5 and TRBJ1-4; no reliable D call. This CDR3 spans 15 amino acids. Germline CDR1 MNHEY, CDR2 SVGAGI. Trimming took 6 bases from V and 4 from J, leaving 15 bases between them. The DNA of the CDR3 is TGTGCCAGCAGCCGCCGGTCCGGAGATAATGAAAAACTGTTTTTT. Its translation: CASSRRSGDNEKLFF.

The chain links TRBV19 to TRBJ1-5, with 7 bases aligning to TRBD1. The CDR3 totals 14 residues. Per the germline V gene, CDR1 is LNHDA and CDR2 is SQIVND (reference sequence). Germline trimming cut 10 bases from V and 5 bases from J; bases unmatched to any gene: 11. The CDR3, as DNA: TGTGCCACCCTGGACAGGAATCCTTATCAGCCCCAGCATTTT. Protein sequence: CATLDRNPYQPQHF.

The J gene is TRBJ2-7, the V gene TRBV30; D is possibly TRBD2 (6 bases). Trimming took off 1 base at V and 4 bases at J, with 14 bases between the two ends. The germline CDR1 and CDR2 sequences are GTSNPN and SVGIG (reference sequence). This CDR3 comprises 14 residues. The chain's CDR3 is CAWSGTPAGYEQYF. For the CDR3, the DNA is TGTGCCTGGAGTGGAACCCCGGCGGGGTACGAGCAGTACTTC.

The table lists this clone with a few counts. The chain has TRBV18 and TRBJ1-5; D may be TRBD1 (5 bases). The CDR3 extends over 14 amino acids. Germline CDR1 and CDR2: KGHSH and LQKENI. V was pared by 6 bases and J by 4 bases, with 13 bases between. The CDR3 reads CASSHDSVNQPQHF. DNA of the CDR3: TGTGCCAGCTCCCACGACAGTGTTAATCAGCCCCAGCATTTT.

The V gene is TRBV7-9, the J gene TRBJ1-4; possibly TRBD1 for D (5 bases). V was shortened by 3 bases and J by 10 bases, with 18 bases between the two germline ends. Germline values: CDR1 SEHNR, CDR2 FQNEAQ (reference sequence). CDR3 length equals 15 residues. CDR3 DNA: TGTGCCAGCAGCTTCAGGGATCATGGGGAAGCAAAACTGTTTTTT. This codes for CASSFRDHGEAKLFF.

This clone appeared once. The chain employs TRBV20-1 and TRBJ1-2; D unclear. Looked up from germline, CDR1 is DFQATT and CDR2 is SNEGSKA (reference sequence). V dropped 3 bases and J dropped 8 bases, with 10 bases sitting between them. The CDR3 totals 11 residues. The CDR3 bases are TGCAGTGCTAGTCGGGGTCGCGGCTACACCTTC. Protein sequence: CSASRGRGYTF.